The 24 T cell receptor beta chains listed next were all sequenced from one sample in a study of blood T cell repertoires in COVID-19. Assay used: immunoSEQ multiplex PCR; TCRdb lists only in-frame clones, some missing. The profile shows approximately 49,000 clones, roughly 89% of them singletons. The sequenced sample consisted of peripheral blood. Receptor source: a man aged 45 to 65 with acute or convalescent COVID-19.

V usage is TRBV19 and J usage is TRBJ1-1; weak D call: TRBD1 (5 bases). CDR1 LNHDA and CDR2 SQIVND come from the germline V gene (reference sequence). The CDR3 extends over 19 amino acids. Trimming took off 3 bases at V and 0 bases at J, with 23 bases between the two ends. CDR3 sequence: CASSIRTARAGPVNTEAFF. For the CDR3, the DNA is TGTGCCAGTAGTATTCGGACCGCCAGGGCCGGTCCGGTGAACACTGAAGCTTTCTTT.

This chain connects TRBV15 to TRBJ1-2, with 9 bases identical to TRBD1. J lost 4 bases, V lost 2 bases, and 5 bases had no gene match. Germline loops: CDR1 LNHNV, CDR2 YYDKDF (reference sequence). This CDR3 contains 15 residues. The CDR3 region is CATSRPDRGIYGYTF. The CDR3 bases are TGTGCCACCAGCAGACCGGACAGGGGAATCTATGGCTACACCTTC.

This chain joins TRBV12-3 or TRBV12-4 and TRBJ1-2; a possible D gene is TRBD1 (5 bases). V was trimmed by 6 bases and J by 7 bases, leaving 12 bases between them. This CDR3 comprises 12 residues. The CDR3: CASSQNGGGYTF. The CDR3 nucleotides read TGTGCCAGCAGCCAAAACGGGGGTGGCTACACCTTC.

Here the CDR3 DNA reads TGTGCCACCAGTGACCCGCTACGGGGTAAAGAGACCCAGTACTTC. Protein sequence: CATSDPLRGKETQYF. The V call is TRBV24-1, the J call TRBJ2-5, with a tentative D call TRBD2 (5 bases). The V gene's germline CDR1 is KGHDR and CDR2 SFDVKD. CDR3 length: 15 amino acids. The V and J ends lost 4 bases and 3 bases respectively, with 14 bases between them.

This clone was seen only once. The V call is TRBV28, the J call TRBJ1-2, with 7 bases aligning to TRBD1. Trimming took 1 base from V and 6 from J; bases not matched to a gene: 8. The CDR3 has 15 amino acids. Germline V gene sequence: CDR1 MDHEN, CDR2 SYDVKM. The CDR3 region has the DNA TGTGCCAGCAGTTTATTCGGAGGGGGCAAGAATGGCTACACCTTC. This sequence encodes CASSLFGGGKNGYTF.

The chain joins TRBV9 to TRBJ2-6; TRBD1 matches 9 bases. V lost 1 base and J lost 1; bases outside the gene matches: 6. Germline V gene data show CDR1 as SGDLS and CDR2 as YYNGEE. The CDR3 is made up of 18 amino acids. The CDR3 loop reads CASSVTGGASSGANVLTF. CDR3 nucleotide sequence: TGTGCCAGCAGCGTAACAGGGGGCGCGTCTTCTGGGGCCAACGTCCTGACTTTC.

The chain employs TRBV4-3 and TRBJ2-1, with 10 bases matching TRBD2. V lost 0 bases to trimming and J lost 4 bases; unmatched junction nucleotides: 18. The germline V gene encodes CDR1 LGHNA and CDR2 YSLEER. The CDR3 runs to 21 residues. CDR3 protein: CASSQDLGGVAGGPLYNEQFF. CDR3 sequence (DNA): TGCGCCAGCAGCCAAGATCTGGGCGGGGTAGCGGGAGGACCGCTTTACAATGAGCAGTTCTTC.

The chain couples TRBV7-9 to TRBJ2-5; 7 bases match TRBD1. This CDR3 has 15 amino acids. Germline CDR1 SEHNR, CDR2 FQNEAQ (reference sequence). With 5 bases clipped from V and 5 bases from J, the junction kept 11 bases outside the gene matches. The CDR3 reads CASSARQGWRETQYF. The CDR3 DNA sequence: TGTGCCAGCAGCGCCAGACAGGGATGGAGGGAGACCCAGTACTTC.

Details on this clone: This CDR3 is also generated by other DNA sequences in the sample. The chain recombines TRBV5-8 with TRBJ1-5; D gene unclear. The V gene lost 0 bases and the J gene lost 3 bases, with 7 bases spanning the gap. Germline CDR1 and CDR2: SGHTS and YDEGEE. This CDR3 has 14 residues. The CDR3 here is CASSLGLNNQPQHF. The CDR3, as DNA: TGTGCCAGCAGCTTGGGACTGAACAATCAGCCCCAGCATTTT. Looking up the rest from reference TRBV5-8 and TRBJ1-5 gives the full variable domain: EAGVTQSPTHLIKTRGQQATLRCSPISGHTSVYWYQQALGLGLQFLLWYDEGEERNRGNFPPRFSGRQFPNYSSELNVNALELEDSALYLCASSLGLNNQPQHFGDGTRLSIL.

The chain has TRBV12-5 and TRBJ2-3, with a tentative D call TRBD2 (6 bases). The germline V gene has CDR1 LGHNT and CDR2 FRNRAP. The V end was cut by 6 bases, the J end by 8 bases, with 15 bases between. The CDR3 is 13 amino acids. The CDR3 reads CASGGSVGGTQYF. The CDR3 DNA reads as TGTGCTAGTGGGGGATCGGTGGGAGGTACGCAGTATTTT.

The chain is built from TRBV28 and TRBJ1-5, with a tentative D call TRBD1 (6 bases). The length of the CDR3 is 15 residues. Between the trimmed V and J ends, which lost 7 bases and 4 bases, there was a span of 17 bases. The germline gives CDR1 MDHEN, CDR2 SYDVKM. This CDR3 reads CASTKVQGINQPQHF. Written as DNA, the CDR3 is TGTGCCAGCACCAAAGTCCAGGGGATTAATCAGCCCCAGCATTTT.

This chain joins TRBV7-2 and TRBJ2-1; 10 bases match TRBD2. From germline, CDR1 is SGHTA and CDR2 FQGNSA. J lost 4 bases, V lost 5 bases, and 11 bases had no gene match. The CDR3 spans 17 residues. The CDR3 protein is CASSVTTLAGAYNEQFF. DNA of the CDR3: TGTGCCAGCAGCGTTACAACGCTAGCGGGGGCTTACAATGAGCAGTTCTTC. The variable domain in full, with the rest retrieved from reference TRBV7-2 and TRBJ2-1, is GAGVSQSPSNKVTEKGKDVELRCDPISGHTALYWYRQSLGQGLEFLIYFQGNSAPDKSGLPSDRFSAERTGGSVSTLTIQRTQQEDSAVYLCASSVTTLAGAYNEQFFGPGTRLTVL.

This clone appeared a single time. The genes are TRBV3-1 (or the pseudogene TRBV3-2) and TRBJ1-4; D uncertain. The CDR3 totals 12 residues. The germline gives CDR1 LGHDT, CDR2 YNNKEL (reference sequence). Deletions cut 0 bases from V and 8 bases from J, with 4 bases between. Here the CDR3 reads CASSQEREKLFF. CDR3 in DNA: TGTGCCAGCAGCCAAGAGAGGGAAAAACTGTTTTTT.

The V and J genes are TRBV27 and TRBJ1-2; 8 bases map to TRBD1. This CDR3 contains 14 residues. J gave up 3 bases and V 4 bases, and 4 bases lay outside the gene matches. Germline V lookup: CDR1 MNHEY, CDR2 SMNVEV (reference sequence). This CDR3 is CASSWTGRDYGYTF. The CDR3 nucleotides are TGTGCCAGCAGTTGGACAGGGAGGGACTATGGCTACACCTTC.

The V gene is TRBV9, the J gene TRBJ1-1, with D hard to call. The germline V and J ends were trimmed by 3 bases and 1 base, with 19 bases remaining between them. The CDR3 contains 17 residues. Looked up from germline, CDR1 is SGDLS and CDR2 is YYNGEE. The CDR3 region is CASSGRSAEGWNTEAFF. The DNA of the CDR3 is TGTGCCAGCAGCGGTCGTTCCGCAGAGGGCTGGAACACTGAAGCTTTCTTT. Based on the CDR3 plus reference TRBV9 and TRBJ1-1, the full variable domain is DSGVTQTPKHLITATGQRVTLRCSPRSGDLSVYWYQQSLDQGLQFLIQYYNGEERAKGNILERFSAQQFPDLHSELNLSSLELGDSALYFCASSGRSAEGWNTEAFFGQGTRLTVV.

This chain connects TRBV7-9 to TRBJ2-1; TRBD1 agrees at 10 bases. Germline CDR1 SEHNR, CDR2 FQNEAQ (reference sequence). With 5 bases clipped from V and 2 bases from J, the junction kept 9 bases outside the gene matches. CDR3 length: 17 amino acids. DNA for the CDR3: TGTGCCAGCAGCCCTCCCGCCGGGACAGGGGCCTACAATGAGCAGTTCTTC. This sequence encodes CASSPPAGTGAYNEQFF.

The chain carries TRBV11-2 and TRBJ2-1; no definite D call. The germline CDR1 and CDR2 sequences are SGHAT and FQNNGV. Deletions cut 0 bases from V and 5 bases from J, with 8 bases between. The CDR3 loop spans 14 amino acids. The CDR3 sequence is CASSLDHRNNEQFF. CDR3 DNA sequence: TGTGCCAGCAGCTTAGATCACAGAAACAATGAGCAGTTCTTC.

This sequence joins TRBV4-1 and TRBJ2-1; 8 positions agree with TRBD1. Germline CDR1 reads MGHRA; CDR2 reads YSYEKL. The V gene end was trimmed by 2 bases and the J gene end by 8 bases; junction bases not matched to a gene: 14. The CDR3 totals 17 residues. CDR3 nucleotides: TGCGCCAGCAGCCAATTATTTAGTGGCAGGGGGCTGTATGAGCAGTTCTTC. It specifies CASSQLFSGRGLYEQFF.

This CDR3 is CASSYGGAGANVLTF. Here the CDR3 DNA reads TGTGCCAGCAGTTACGGAGGGGCTGGGGCCAACGTCCTGACTTTC. The rearrangement joins TRBV6-5 to TRBJ2-6; TRBD2 might be the D (6 bases). From germline, CDR1 is MNHEY and CDR2 SVGAGI. The CDR3 consists of 15 residues. V lost 2 bases, J lost 2 bases, and 7 bases lay in between.

This clone was picked up a small number of times. The chain carries TRBV4-3 and TRBJ2-1; D uncertain. Trimming removed 2 bases at V and 5 bases at J, with 13 bases between. Per germline, CDR1 LGHNA and CDR2 YSLEER. The CDR3 spans 15 residues. The CDR3: CASSQLSQAHNEQFF. The DNA for the CDR3 is TGCGCCAGCAGCCAACTTTCCCAGGCCCACAATGAGCAGTTCTTC.

The chain is built from TRBV27 and TRBJ1-2; 7 positions match TRBD1. Trimming at V came to 3 bases and at J to 3 bases, leaving 4 bases not matched to a gene. Per the germline V gene, CDR1 is MNHEY and CDR2 is SMNVEV (reference sequence). CDR3 size: 14 residues. This CDR3 is CASSLTGRDYGYTF. The CDR3 nucleotides read TGTGCCAGCAGTTTGACAGGGAGAGACTATGGCTACACCTTC.

This chain joins TRBV30 and TRBJ2-3, with no clear D. Trimming took 1 base from V and 5 from J, leaving 16 bases between them. CDR1 is GTSNPN and CDR2 is SVGIG in the germline V gene (reference sequence). This CDR3 has 15 residues. CDR3 sequence: CAWSGKNTRGDTQYF. The CDR3 DNA sequence: TGTGCCTGGAGTGGAAAGAATACGAGAGGAGATACGCAGTATTTT.

The genes are TRBV10-1 and TRBJ2-7; D is ambiguous. Germline V CDR1 and CDR2: WNHNN, SYGVQD (reference sequence). V shed 4 bases and J shed 2 bases, with 9 bases lying between them. The CDR3 length is 13 residues. The CDR3 reads CASSATRTYEQYF. The DNA for the CDR3 is TGCGCCAGCAGTGCGACTCGCACCTACGAGCAGTACTTC.

The chain recombines TRBV4-2 with TRBJ2-5, with D hard to call. The CDR3 totals 13 residues. Trimming stripped 3 bases from V and 5 bases from J, with 10 bases between. In germline, CDR1 is LGHNA, CDR2 YNFKEQ. The chain's CDR3 is CASSHATGETQYF. Here the CDR3 DNA reads TGTGCCAGCAGCCATGCGACTGGGGAGACCCAGTACTTC.